The 29 T cell receptor beta chains presented below share a single source sample, sequenced in a study of blood T cell repertoires in COVID-19. This table comes from immunoSEQ multiplex PCR, and its TCRdb copy is limited to in-frame clones, with some not included. The sample holds 400,000 or so clones, about 88% seen once. Sample: peripheral blood. These receptors all come from a human donor in a cohort sampled during active COVID-19.

The gene calls are TRBV7-9 and TRBJ1-3; 8 nucleotides agree with TRBD1. Per the germline V gene, CDR1 is SEHNR and CDR2 is FQNEAQ (reference sequence). This CDR3 region has 16 residues. V shed 5 bases and J 0 bases; nucleotides not matched to a gene: 6. The CDR3 spells CASSPLGQGSGNTIYF. The CDR3 DNA reads as TGTGCCAGCAGCCCCTTAGGACAGGGCTCTGGAAACACCATATATTTT.

CDR3 sequence reads: CASSTEGGNTEAFF. CDR3 in DNA: TGTGCCAGCAGCACGGAGGGAGGGAACACTGAAGCTTTCTTT. The chain joins TRBV7-3 to TRBJ1-1; D gene ambiguous. The germline CDR1 and CDR2 sequences are SGHTA and FQGTGA. V dropped 5 bases and J dropped 1 base, with 11 bases sitting between them. The CDR3 covers 14 residues. The whole variable domain, filled in from reference TRBV7-3 and TRBJ1-1, reads GAGVSQTPSNKVTEKGKYVELRCDPISGHTALYWYRQSLGQGPEFLIYFQGTGAADDSGLPNDRFFAVRPEGSVSTLKIQRTERGDSAVYLCASSTEGGNTEAFFGQGTRLTVV.

The chain uses TRBV11-3 and TRBJ2-3; D gene ambiguous. CDR1 and CDR2 (germline): SGHNT, YENEEA. This CDR3 is 14 amino acids long. Trimming took off 5 bases at V and 2 bases at J, with 11 bases between the two ends. The DNA for the CDR3 is TGTGCCAGCAGCCCGACTGGTACCACAGATACGCAGTATTTT. This sequence encodes CASSPTGTTDTQYF. Variable domain in full (rest from reference TRBV11-3 and TRBJ2-3): EAGVVQSPRYKIIEKKQPVAFWCNPISGHNTLYWYLQNLGQGPELLIRYENEEAVDDSQLPKDRFSAERLKGVDSTLKIQPAELGDSAVYLCASSPTGTTDTQYFGPGTRLTVL.

The chain recombines TRBV19 with TRBJ1-2, with 8 nucleotides matching TRBD1. Losses at the gene ends were 4 bases for V and 3 bases for J; bases not matched to a gene: 13. The CDR3 extends over 17 amino acids. CDR1 and CDR2 from the germline V gene are LNHDA and SQIVND (reference sequence). The DNA of the CDR3 is TGTGCCAGTAGTACGCTCTCCGGACAGGGAGGCCACTATGGCTACACCTTC. Protein product: CASSTLSGQGGHYGYTF.

The gene calls are TRBV10-3 and TRBJ1-6; 10 bases agree with TRBD1. The germline gives CDR1 ENHRY, CDR2 SYGVKD. This CDR3 has 16 residues. Trimming cost V 4 bases and J 6 bases; bases outside gene matches: 6. CDR3 DNA sequence: TGTGCCATCAGTGTACGGGACAGGGGTAGTAATTCACCCCTCCACTTT. Translation gives CAISVRDRGSNSPLHF.

The rearrangement joins TRBV5-1 to TRBJ2-1, with 15 bases identical to TRBD2. Trimming removed 0 bases from V and 8 bases from J; junction bases left unmatched: 3. Germline CDR1 is SGHRS and CDR2 is YFSETQ. The CDR3 runs to 16 residues. The DNA for the CDR3 is TGCGCCAGCAGCTTGGGGGGACTAGCGGGAGGAGATGAGCAGTTCTTC. Encoded protein: CASSLGGLAGGDEQFF.

The chain has TRBV6-6 and TRBJ2-7; D is possibly TRBD1 (6 bases). The germline gives CDR1 MNHNY, CDR2 SVGAGI (reference sequence). Trimming pared 10 bases from V and 5 bases from J, leaving 15 bases between. This CDR3 is 12 amino acids long. CDR3 region: CATKGGTHEQYF. The CDR3 nucleotides read TGTGCCACCAAAGGGGGTACCCACGAGCAGTACTTC.

The genes are TRBV5-5 and TRBJ2-7, with D maybe TRBD2 (5 bases). The CDR3 contains 16 residues. V shed 1 base and J shed 1 base, with 15 bases lying between them. Germline V gene sequence: CDR1 SGHKS, CDR2 YYEKEE (reference sequence). The CDR3 region is CASSLRWGEESYEQYF. Here the CDR3 DNA reads TGTGCCAGCAGCTTGAGGTGGGGAGAGGAATCCTACGAGCAGTACTTC.

The chain has TRBV19 and TRBJ1-3, with D perhaps matching TRBD1 (6 bases). V lost 3 bases to trimming and J lost 4 bases, with 10 bases between them. CDR3 size: 14 residues. The germline gives CDR1 LNHDA, CDR2 SQIVND (reference sequence). The CDR3 region has the DNA TGTGCCAGTAGTATCCAGGGGTACGGAAACACCATATATTTT. Protein product: CASSIQGYGNTIYF.

As for this clone: One junction end disagrees with the germline gene, perhaps due to a read error. V and J are TRBV19 and TRBJ2-2; D is perhaps TRBD2 (5 bases). The CDR3 has 13 amino acids. Germline-derived CDR1 and CDR2 are LNHDA and SQIVND (reference sequence). CDR3 loop: CATSIRETGELFF. The CDR3 coding sequence is TGTGCCACTAGTATTCGGGAAACCGGGGAGCTGTTTTTT.

The chain uses TRBV7-6 and TRBJ1-3; D is undetermined. Trimming left V 4 bases short and J 0 bases short, with 10 bases between. This CDR3 has 15 amino acids. Germline CDR1 is SGHVS and CDR2 is FNYEAQ. The CDR3 loop is CASSSGSGSGNTIYF. CDR3 coding DNA: TGTGCCAGCAGCTCGGGGTCGGGCTCTGGAAACACCATATATTTT.

This clone was detected only once. The chain uses TRBV9 and TRBJ2-2; possibly TRBD2 for D (5 bases). V was shortened by 7 bases and J by 3 bases, with 13 bases between the two germline ends. The CDR3 runs 14 residues. Germline-derived CDR1 and CDR2 are SGDLS and YYNGEE. This chain's CDR3 is CASRRSGDTGELFF. Written as DNA, the CDR3 is TGTGCCAGCCGGAGGTCCGGGGACACCGGGGAGCTGTTTTTT.

The chain links TRBV10-3 to TRBJ1-4, with 9 bases that match TRBD1. The CDR3 has 15 amino acids. V dropped 0 bases and J dropped 7; count of bases not matched to a gene: 3. CDR1 is ENHRY, CDR2 SYGVKD, per germline. In DNA form, the CDR3 reads TGTGCCATCAGTGAGTCGACAGGGGGGAGTGAAAAACTGTTTTTT. This encodes CAISESTGGSEKLFF.

As for this clone: Other DNA sequences from this sample encode an identical CDR3 as well. The chain recombines TRBV5-1 with TRBJ2-5; 12 bases fit TRBD2. The CDR3 runs 16 residues. V lost 0 bases, J lost 3 bases, and 3 bases stayed unmatched. Germline V gene sequence: CDR1 SGHRS, CDR2 YFSETQ. CDR3 protein: CASSLEASGGEETQYF. CDR3 coding DNA: TGCGCCAGCAGCTTGGAGGCTAGCGGGGGGGAAGAGACCCAGTACTTC.

V is TRBV6-1 and J is TRBJ1-2; TRBD1 matches at 10 bases. In germline, CDR1 is MNHNS, CDR2 SASEGT. V dropped 0 bases and J dropped 13; count of bases not matched to a gene: 5. The CDR3 runs 13 residues. The CDR3 is CASSEARTGGSTF. CDR3 coding DNA: TGTGCCAGCAGTGAAGCCAGGACAGGGGGAAGCACCTTC.

The rearrangement joins TRBV2 to TRBJ1-4; 9 bases map to TRBD1. V trimming: 6 bases; J trimming: 6 bases; junction bases outside the gene matches: 11. The CDR3 consists of 16 residues. Germline CDR1 is SNHLY and CDR2 is FYNNEI. In DNA, the CDR3 is TGTGCCAGCAGGGCGGGACAGGGTGCCTGGGATGAAAAACTGTTTTTT. It is translated as CASRAGQGAWDEKLFF.

The gene calls are TRBV18 and TRBJ1-3; 7 bases line up with TRBD1. Trimming took 3 bases from V and 1 from J; bases not matched to a gene: 12. Per the germline V gene, CDR1 is KGHSH and CDR2 is LQKENI. The CDR3 sequence is 18 residues long. CDR3 sequence reads: CASSPNAGTDHSGNTIYF. The CDR3 bases are TGTGCCAGCTCACCGAATGCCGGGACAGATCATTCTGGAAACACCATATATTTT.

V gene TRBV7-3 combines with J gene TRBJ2-3, with 8 bases lining up with TRBD2. V gave up 3 bases and J gave up 4 bases; unmatched junction bases: 3. The germline gives CDR1 SGHTA, CDR2 FQGTGA. The CDR3 runs 14 residues. CDR3 loop: CASSFGGVADTQYF. In nucleotides, the CDR3 is TGTGCCAGCAGCTTCGGGGGGGTCGCAGATACGCAGTATTTT.

This chain joins TRBV19 and TRBJ1-6; 9 bases fit TRBD1. Germline loops: CDR1 LNHDA, CDR2 SQIVND (reference sequence). The J segment lost 8 bases and the V segment lost 9 bases, leaving 14 bases of the junction unmatched. This CDR3 spans 16 amino acids. This CDR3 reads CASDLNFRDRDSPLHF. Here the CDR3 DNA reads TGTGCCAGCGACCTAAACTTCCGGGACAGGGATTCACCCCTCCACTTT.

V gene TRBV6-5 combines with J gene TRBJ1-1; D possibly corresponds to TRBD1 (6 bases). With 5 bases removed from V and 0 bases from J, the gap between germline ends came to 13 bases. Germline assignment: CDR1 MNHEY and CDR2 SVGAGI. The CDR3 consists of 15 residues. The CDR3 reads CASSPEGGVNTEAFF. The CDR3 nucleotides read TGTGCCAGCAGTCCCGAAGGGGGAGTGAACACTGAAGCTTTCTTT.

The chain combines TRBV7-8 with TRBJ2-5; TRBD2 agrees at 7 bases. Germline CDR1 SGHVS, CDR2 FQNEAQ. This CDR3 region has 13 residues. The CDR3 coding sequence is TGTGCAGTGGGGGGGACCATCCAAGAGACCCAGTACTTC. Its protein is CAVGGTIQETQYF.

This clone has just one count. This chain joins TRBV24-1 and TRBJ2-1; maybe TRBD2 (6 bases). The germline V and J ends were trimmed by 6 bases and 5 bases, with 19 bases remaining between them. This CDR3 is built from 16 residues. Germline V CDR1 and CDR2: KGHDR, SFDVKD. The chain's CDR3 is CATSQRAGRRNNEQFF. CDR3 nucleotide sequence: TGTGCCACCAGTCAACGGGCGGGACGTCGGAACAATGAGCAGTTCTTC.

The rearrangement links TRBV6-1 to TRBJ2-7; maybe TRBD2 (5 bases). CDR3 length equals 15 residues. V gave up 1 base and J gave up 0 bases, with 10 bases separating them. The germline gives CDR1 MNHNS, CDR2 SASEGT. The CDR3 nucleotides read TGTGCCAGCAGTGAAGAGGGCACTAGCTCCTACGAGCAGTACTTC. Translating gives CASSEEGTSSYEQYF.

The table lists this clone with a few counts. V gene TRBV6-4 combines with J gene TRBJ2-5; 10 bases match TRBD1. Trimming at V came to 5 bases and at J to 4 bases, leaving 7 bases not matched to a gene. The CDR3 has 15 residues. Germline V gene data show CDR1 as MRHNA and CDR2 as SNTAGT. CDR3 loop: CASSQTGGAAETQYF. In DNA form, the CDR3 reads TGTGCCAGCAGTCAGACAGGGGGCGCGGCAGAGACCCAGTACTTC.

This chain links TRBV2 with TRBJ2-5; 14 nucleotides agree with TRBD2. Germline CDR1 and CDR2: SNHLY and FYNNEI. The trim removed 4 bases at V and 3 bases at J, leaving 10 bases unmatched. The CDR3 is 18 residues long. CDR3: CASSGPTSGRASEETQYF. CDR3 coding DNA: TGTGCCAGCAGTGGGCCGACTAGCGGGAGGGCATCTGAAGAGACCCAGTACTTC.

The V call is TRBV18, the J call TRBJ2-2; 7 bases agree with TRBD1. The CDR3 has 18 residues. Germline CDR1 KGHSH, CDR2 LQKENI. The junction had 19 bases not matched to a gene; V was cut back by 5 bases and J by 7 bases. This CDR3 reads CASSTRPGQHADGGELFF. The CDR3, as DNA: TGTGCCAGCTCAACCCGGCCGGGACAGCATGCGGACGGCGGGGAGCTGTTTTTT. The whole variable domain, filled in from reference TRBV18 and TRBJ2-2, reads NAGVMQNPRHLVRRRGQEARLRCSPMKGHSHVYWYRQLPEEGLKFMVYLQKENIIDESGMPKERFSAEFPKEGPSILRIQQVVRGDSAAYFCASSTRPGQHADGGELFFGEGSRLTVL.

This clone has a single count. This chain links TRBV7-3 with TRBJ1-2, with D perhaps TRBD1 (5 bases). CDR1 is SGHTA and CDR2 is FQGTGA in the germline V gene. This CDR3 has 17 residues. V lost 5 bases and J 7 bases, leaving 26 bases between the germline ends. CDR3 DNA: TGTGCCAGCAGCCCCCACCCAACGACAGTGTCCTTTTTTGGCTACACCTTC. Its protein is CASSPHPTTVSFFGYTF. The full variable domain, in which reference TRBV7-3 and TRBJ1-2 provide the parts outside the CDR3, is GAGVSQTPSNKVTEKGKYVELRCDPISGHTALYWYRQSLGQGPEFLIYFQGTGAADDSGLPNDRFFAVRPEGSVSTLKIQRTERGDSAVYLCASSPHPTTVSFFGYTFGSGTRLTVV.

Here the CDR3 DNA reads TGTGCCAGTAGACTAGCGAGTATGCCAGATACGCAGTATTTT. As protein: CASRLASMPDTQYF. The rearrangement links TRBV19 to TRBJ2-3; 7 positions match TRBD2. V was pared by 6 bases and J by 4 bases, with 7 bases of the junction left unmatched. The CDR3 is 14 residues long. The germline gives CDR1 LNHDA, CDR2 SQIVND (reference sequence). Looking up the rest from reference TRBV19 and TRBJ2-3 gives the full variable domain: DGGITQSPKYLFRKEGQNVTLSCEQNLNHDAMYWYRQDPGQGLRLIYYSQIVNDFQKGDIAEGYSVSREKKESFPLTVTSAQKNPTAFYLCASRLASMPDTQYFGPGTRLTVL.

The V and J genes are TRBV6-5 and TRBJ1-4, with 7 bases aligning to TRBD1. Per germline, CDR1 MNHEY and CDR2 SVGAGI. CDR3 size: 15 residues. Trimming at V came to 2 bases and at J to 4 bases, leaving 4 bases not matched to a gene. The CDR3 DNA sequence: TGTGCCAGCAGTTACGCGGGACAGAATAATGAAAAACTGTTTTTT. This sequence encodes CASSYAGQNNEKLFF.